A selection of T cell receptor beta chains follows, all from one sample in a study of T cells after yellow fever vaccination. From the 5' RACE reads, TCRdb called clonotypes with MiXCR, one entry per CDR3 protein. The table has fewer than 400,000 distinct CDR3 sequences, around 11% seen once. The sample here was CD4+ T cells sorted from PBMCs, taken 45 days after the yellow fever booster vaccination. The receptors were gathered from a man aged 18 to 30 who received the YFV17D yellow fever vaccine. CDR3s include the opening cysteine and the closing phenylalanine or tryptophan. D genes are given only for firm matches. Expanded clones are given a class, and other clones once, few, many or no size at all.

D | size | J | V | DNA | CDR3
TRBD1 | - | TRBJ2-3 | TRBV25-1 | TGTGCCAGCAGTGAATTGAGGGACAGGGTATCCGATACGCAGTATTTT | CASSELRDRVSDTQYF
- | many | TRBJ2-1 | TRBV6-5 | TGTGCCAGCAGTTACTCGATGAGGGTGGTCGGGCGGGGGCAGTTCTTC | CASSYSMRVVGRGQFF
TRBD2 | few | TRBJ2-7 | TRBV4-3 | TGCGCCAGCAGCCAAGATGCTAGCGGGGCCTACGAGCAGTACTTC | CASSQDASGAYEQYF
- | - | TRBJ1-2 | TRBV7-9 | TGTGCCAGCAGTCCAAACTTAGACTATGGCTACACCTTC | CASSPNLDYGYTF
- | - | TRBJ2-3 | TRBV6-2/TRBV6-3 | TGTGCCAGCACAAGAGATATAGATACGCAGTATTTT | CASTRDIDTQYF
- | many | TRBJ1-4 | TRBV16 | TGTGCCAGCAGCCAATCGTCGGCGGTCATGACTCCCTCAAAACTGTTTTTT | CASSQSSAVMTPSKLFF
- | - | TRBJ2-7 | TRBV3-1 | TGTGCCAGCAGCCAAGAGGGCAGGGCGGTACACGAGCAGTACTTC | CASSQEGRAVHEQYF
TRBD1 | - | TRBJ2-6 | TRBV6-2/TRBV6-3 | TGTGCCAGCAGCCGCACCCTTTCCGGGACAGGGGGCTCTGGGGCCAACGTCCTGACTTTC | CASSRTLSGTGGSGANVLTF
- | few | TRBJ2-1 | TRBV4-2 | TGTGCCAGCAGCCAAGCTGGGGGGCCCCCCAATGAGCAGTTCTTC | CASSQAGGPPNEQFF
- | few | TRBJ2-1 | TRBV7-2 | TGTGCCAGCAGCTTAGGTCCGGAGGGGGTGCAGTTCTTC | CASSLGPEGVQFF
TRBD2 | few | TRBJ2-5 | TRBV5-1 | TGCGCCAGCAGCCAACTAGCGGGGGGGCTCGAGACCCAGTACTTC | CASSQLAGGLETQYF
TRBD1 | - | TRBJ1-2 | TRBV10-3 | TGTGCCATCAGTGCCCGGACAGGGTTCCATGGCTACACCTTC | CAISARTGFHGYTF
- | few | TRBJ2-1 | TRBV7-8 | TGTGCCAGCAGCTTGGGGACGTCCCAGTATGAGCAGTTCTTC | CASSLGTSQYEQFF
TRBD1 | few | TRBJ1-4 | TRBV12-3/TRBV12-4 | TGTGCCAGCAGTACCCAGCGAACAGGGGGAGCGGAAAAACTGTTTTTT | CASSTQRTGGAEKLFF
- | - | TRBJ1-1 | TRBV12-3/TRBV12-4 | TGTGCCAGCAGTTGGGGCCAAAGGGCTTTCTTT | CASSWGQRAFF
- | many | TRBJ1-5 | TRBV12-3/TRBV12-4 | TGTGCCAGCAGTTTGGTTAGTAATCAGCCCCAGCATTTT | CASSLVSNQPQHF
- | few | TRBJ1-2 | TRBV3-2 | TGTGCCAGCAGCCCGAGGGGGGTGCCAAACTATGGCTACACCTTC | CASSPRGVPNYGYTF
TRBD1 | many | TRBJ1-2 | TRBV20-1 | TGCAGTGCTAGAGGGGGGTCGGACAGGGGGAACGGCTACACCTTC | CSARGGSDRGNGYTF
- | - | TRBJ2-3 | TRBV7-9 | TGTGCCAGCAGCTTAGTTTTCCGGTTCAGCACAGATACGCAGTATTTT | CASSLVFRFSTDTQYF
- | - | TRBJ2-7 | TRBV28 | TGTGCCAGCAGTCGGACACCAGCCTACGAGCAGTACTTC | CASSRTPAYEQYF
TRBD1 | few | TRBJ2-7 | TRBV10-2 | TGCGCCAGCAGATCGGGACAGGGGACCTACGAGCAGTACTTC | CASRSGQGTYEQYF
TRBD1 | - | TRBJ2-5 | TRBV5-1 | TGCGCCAGCAGCTTGGAGGGACAGGGGGAGCCCCAGTACTTC | CASSLEGQGEPQYF
- | - | TRBJ1-5 | TRBV10-2 | TGCGCCAGCAGTGTAGGGGTGATGAATCAGCCCCAGCATTTT | CASSVGVMNQPQHF
TRBD2 | - | TRBJ2-1 | TRBV19 | TGTGCCAGTAGAGCCCGACTAGCGGGGGGGCAGACTGAGCAGTTCTTC | CASRARLAGGQTEQFF
- | - | TRBJ1-4 | TRBV7-2 | TGTGCCAGCAGTCCTTATCCGAGACAGGAATATAATGAAAAACTGTTTTTT | CASSPYPRQEYNEKLFF
TRBD2 | many | TRBJ2-5 | TRBV6-1 | TGTGCCAGCAGTGAAACTAGCGGGGGCGAGACCCAGTACTTC | CASSETSGGETQYF
- | many | TRBJ1-3 | TRBV7-9 | TGTGCCAGCAGCTTATCCGGTGGAAACACCATATATTTT | CASSLSGGNTIYF
- | - | TRBJ2-1 | TRBV20-1 | TGCAGTGCACACCTAGACGGTTACAATGAGCAGTTCTTC | CSAHLDGYNEQFF
- | few | TRBJ1-5 | TRBV3-1 | TGTGCCAGCAGCCAAGGGGAAGGCAACAATCAGCCCCAGCATTTT | CASSQGEGNNQPQHF
- | - | TRBJ1-4 | TRBV15 | TGTGCCACCAGCCCCCCTGGGTTGGCCGAAATTAATGAAAAACTGTTTTTT | CATSPPGLAEINEKLFF
- | few | TRBJ2-2 | TRBV18 | TGTGCCAGCTCACCAACTGCCGGGGGCGCCGGGGAGCTGTTTTTT | CASSPTAGGAGELFF
- | - | TRBJ1-4 | TRBV4-3 | TGCGCCAGCAGCCAAGGGGCTGGGCCAACTAATGAAAAACTGTTTTTT | CASSQGAGPTNEKLFF
- | few | TRBJ1-1 | TRBV6-5 | TGTGCCAGCAGTTCCACGAGTGACGGTGAAGCTTTCTTT | CASSSTSDGEAFF
- | few | TRBJ1-1 | TRBV5-1 | TGCGCCAGCAGCTCGGGACGGGAAAAGGGCACTGAAGCTTTCTTT | CASSSGREKGTEAFF
TRBD1 | few | TRBJ1-3 | TRBV29-1 | TGCAGCGTGGGTACAGGGGCAGGTACCACCATATATTTT | CSVGTGAGTTIYF
TRBD1 | few | TRBJ1-1 | TRBV7-8 | TGTGCCAGCAGGCGGACCCGGACAGGGATGAACACTGAAGCTTTCTTT | CASRRTRTGMNTEAFF
- | - | TRBJ2-3 | TRBV6-2/TRBV6-3 | TGTGCCAGCAGTGACGGGACCACAGATACGCAGTATTTT | CASSDGTTDTQYF
- | - | TRBJ2-1 | TRBV30 | TGTGCCTGGAGTGTACGAAGTGAGCAGTTCTTC | CAWSVRSEQFF
TRBD2 | - | TRBJ2-4 | TRBV20-1 | TGCAGTGCTGGGACTAGCGGGTCTGGGGCCAAAAACATTCAGTACTTC | CSAGTSGSGAKNIQYF
TRBD1 | many | TRBJ1-6 | TRBV5-1 | TGCGCCAGCAGCCCGGGACAGGGGACAGGTTCACCCCTCCACTTT | CASSPGQGTGSPLHF
- | few | TRBJ2-5 | TRBV7-6 | TGTGCCAGCAGCTATACCGGAGCGGGTCGGCAAGAGACCCAGTACTTC | CASSYTGAGRQETQYF